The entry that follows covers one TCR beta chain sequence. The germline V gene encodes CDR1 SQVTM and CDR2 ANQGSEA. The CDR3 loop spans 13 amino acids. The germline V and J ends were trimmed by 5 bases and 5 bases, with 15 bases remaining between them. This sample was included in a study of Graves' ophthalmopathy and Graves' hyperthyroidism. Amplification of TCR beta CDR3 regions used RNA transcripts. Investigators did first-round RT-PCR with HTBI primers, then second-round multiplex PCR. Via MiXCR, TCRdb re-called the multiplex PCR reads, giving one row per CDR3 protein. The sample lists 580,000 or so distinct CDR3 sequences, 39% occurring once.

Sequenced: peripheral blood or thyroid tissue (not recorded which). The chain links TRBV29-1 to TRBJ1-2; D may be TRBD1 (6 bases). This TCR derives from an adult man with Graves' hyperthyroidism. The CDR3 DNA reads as TGCAGCGTTCCCGGACAGTCACCATATGGCTACACCTTC. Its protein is CSVPGQSPYGYTF.